This T cell receptor beta chain derives from a study of control samples from healthy donors and cancer patients. The repertoire was sequenced with immunoSEQ multiplex PCR; TCRdb's copy has only in-frame clones and lacks some. The table records some 89,000 clones, roughly 86% of them present only once. Germline values: CDR1 SEHNR, CDR2 FQNEAQ (reference sequence). Trimming removed 1 base from V and 0 bases from J, with 12 bases in between. This CDR3 is 16 amino acids long. The sequence was obtained from a man aged 30-40 years in good health. The source material was blood. V is TRBV7-9 and J is TRBJ2-5; D may be TRBD1 (6 bases). In DNA form, the CDR3 reads TGTGCCAGCAGCTTAGGGACAGAGTTCTACCAAGAGACCCAGTACTTC. Its protein product is CASSLGTEFYQETQYF.